This T cell receptor (beta chain) was documented in a study of vaccination and CD4 T cells after COVID-19. Treatment meaning: roughly 10-day PBMC culture with coronavirus spike peptide pools or control peptides (ViraFEST assay). Germline V gene data show CDR1 as SNHLY and CDR2 as FYNNEI. The CDR3 loop spans 16 amino acids. Trimming cost V 6 bases and J 0 bases; bases outside gene matches: 8. With regard to this clonotype: Its target is not known.

The study sequenced cultured CD4+ T cell DNA using the Oncomine TCR Beta short-read assay. TCRdb re-called the PCR reads through MiXCR, storing one row per CDR3 protein. The sample holds about 14,000 distinct CDR3 sequences, approximately 26% seen once. This sequence originates from a human donor with COVID-19. The V gene is TRBV2, the J gene TRBJ2-4, with 7 bases that match TRBD1. The specimen was cultured CD4+ T cells from blood. This CDR3 reads CASSLQGFVAKNIQYF. In nucleotides, the CDR3 is TGTGCCAGCAGCCTACAGGGGTTCGTAGCCAAAAACATTCAGTACTTC.